Only a few counts were recorded for the clone carrying this TCR beta chain. Its antigen remains unknown. Germline V CDR1 and CDR2: SGHDT, YYEEEE. The CDR3 spans 14 residues. Trimming removed 5 bases from V and 4 bases from J, with 12 bases in between. Method: immunoSEQ multiplex PCR; TCRdb's copy keeps in-frame clones and lacks some. The data hold about 43,000 clones, with roughly four fifths observed a single time. This sample is part of a study of vaccination effects on CD4 cells after COVID-19. Expansion of antigen-specific CD4+ T cells with viral peptide pools was carried out by the ViraFEST assay before sequencing. Between days 10 and 11 of culture, CD4+ T cells were separated out. According to the study, vaccine recipients showed no prior SARS-CoV-2 infection and negative nucleocapsid antibodies.

The input for sequencing was CD4+ T cells from PBMCs cultured with SARS-CoV-2 spike peptides, taken before COVID-19 vaccination. This clonotype was sampled from a human donor who received a COVID-19 vaccine. V gene TRBV5-6 combines with J gene TRBJ2-2; D might be TRBD1 (5 bases). The CDR3 nucleotides read TGTGCCAGCAGTCTTTGGACAATCACCGGGGAGCTGTTTTTT. Protein sequence: CASSLWTITGELFF. The whole variable domain, filled in from reference TRBV5-6 and TRBJ2-2, reads DAGVTQSPTHLIKTRGQQVTLRCSPKSGHDTVSWYQQALGQGPQFIFQYYEEEERQRGNFPDRFSGHQFPNYSSELNVNALLLGDSALYLCASSLWTITGELFFGEGSRLTVL.